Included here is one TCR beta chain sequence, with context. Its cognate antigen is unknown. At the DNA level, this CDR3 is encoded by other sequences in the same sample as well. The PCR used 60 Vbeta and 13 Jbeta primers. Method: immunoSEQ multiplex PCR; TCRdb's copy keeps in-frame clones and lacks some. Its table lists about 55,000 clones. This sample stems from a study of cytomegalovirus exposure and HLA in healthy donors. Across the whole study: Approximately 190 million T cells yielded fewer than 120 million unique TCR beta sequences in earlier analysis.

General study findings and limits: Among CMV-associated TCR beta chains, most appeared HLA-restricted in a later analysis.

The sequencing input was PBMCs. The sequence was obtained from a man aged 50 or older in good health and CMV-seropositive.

CDR3 coding DNA: TGTGCCATCAGTGAGTCGAGAACTAGCGGGAGTTTCGCAGATACGCAGTATTTT. Its translation is CAISESRTSGSFADTQYF. The chain is built from TRBV10-3 and TRBJ2-3; 11 bases are shared with TRBD2. With 0 bases clipped from V and 4 bases from J, the junction kept 9 bases outside the gene matches. CDR1 is ENHRY, CDR2 SYGVKD, per germline. The CDR3 runs 18 residues.